Sequencing of this TCR beta chain was carried out in a study of blood T cells in healthy people across ages. On this clonotype itself: The antigen remains undetermined.

Study results and caveats: Naive T cell percentage by flow cytometry tracked strongly with beta diversity.

Alongside a J-beta primer mix, a sample-barcoded 5' primer served in a second PCR lasting about 7 to 12 cycles. TCRdb recomputed calls from the 5' RACE reads with MiXCR, one row per CDR3 protein. This repertoire shows about 1.6 million distinct CDR3 sequences, 30% to 40% found once; its top ten account for 11%. This sequence was found in a woman aged 25 to 39 in good health. Sequenced input: blood.

CDR3 region: CASRLAYFASNSPLHF. DNA of the CDR3: TGTGCCAGCAGGCTCGCCTACTTCGCTTCGAATTCACCCCTCCACTTT. The V gene is TRBV6-1, the J gene TRBJ1-6; D unclear. The CDR3 has 16 residues. Looked up from germline, CDR1 is MNHNS and CDR2 is SASEGT. The V gene lost 6 bases and the J gene lost 7 bases, with 19 bases spanning the gap.